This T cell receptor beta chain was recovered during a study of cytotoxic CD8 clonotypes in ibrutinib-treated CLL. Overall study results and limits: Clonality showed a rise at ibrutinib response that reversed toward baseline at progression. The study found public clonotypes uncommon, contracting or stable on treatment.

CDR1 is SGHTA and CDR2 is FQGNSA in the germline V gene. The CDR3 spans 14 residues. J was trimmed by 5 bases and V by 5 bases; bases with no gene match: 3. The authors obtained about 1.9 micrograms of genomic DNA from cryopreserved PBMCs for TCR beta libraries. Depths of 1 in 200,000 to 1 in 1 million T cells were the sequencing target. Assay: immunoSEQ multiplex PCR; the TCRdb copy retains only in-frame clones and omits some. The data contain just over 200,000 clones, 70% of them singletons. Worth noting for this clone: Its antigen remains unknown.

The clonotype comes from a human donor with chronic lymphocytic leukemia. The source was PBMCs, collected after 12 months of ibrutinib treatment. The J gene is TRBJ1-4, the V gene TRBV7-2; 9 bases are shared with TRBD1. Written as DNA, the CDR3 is TGTGCCAGCAGCCCCGACAGGGGGAATGAAAAACTGTTTTTT. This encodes CASSPDRGNEKLFF.